This T cell receptor (beta chain) was sequenced in a study of blood T cell repertoires in COVID-19. TCRdb keeps only in-frame clones here, not all; method: immunoSEQ multiplex PCR. The profile covers more than 110,000 clones, with about 80% appearing a single time and 3% to 5% taken by the ten largest. Between the trimmed V and J ends, which lost 0 bases and 8 bases, there was a span of 16 bases. CDR1 and CDR2 (germline): LGHDT, YNNKEL (reference sequence). The CDR3 loop spans 15 amino acids. This TCR was sampled from a woman aged 55-75 years with acute or convalescent COVID-19. Sequenced material: peripheral blood. J is TRBJ1-2 and V is TRBV3-1 (or the pseudogene TRBV3-2); possibly TRBD1 for D (5 bases). The CDR3 DNA reads as TGTGCCAGCAGCCAAGATCTGGGCAGGGTTAGCGGCTACACCTTC. Amino acids: CASSQDLGRVSGYTF.